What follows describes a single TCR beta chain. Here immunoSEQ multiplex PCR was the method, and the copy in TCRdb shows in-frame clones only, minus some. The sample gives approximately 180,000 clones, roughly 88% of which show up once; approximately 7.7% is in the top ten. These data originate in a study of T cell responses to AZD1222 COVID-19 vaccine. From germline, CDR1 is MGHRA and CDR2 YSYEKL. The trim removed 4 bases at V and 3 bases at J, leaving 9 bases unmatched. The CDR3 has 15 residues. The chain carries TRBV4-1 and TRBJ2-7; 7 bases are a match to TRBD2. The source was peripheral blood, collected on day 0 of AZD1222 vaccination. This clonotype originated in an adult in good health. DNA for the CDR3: TGCGCCAGCAGCCGCCAATCGAGCGGGGTCTACGAGCAGTACTTC. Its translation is CASSRQSSGVYEQYF.